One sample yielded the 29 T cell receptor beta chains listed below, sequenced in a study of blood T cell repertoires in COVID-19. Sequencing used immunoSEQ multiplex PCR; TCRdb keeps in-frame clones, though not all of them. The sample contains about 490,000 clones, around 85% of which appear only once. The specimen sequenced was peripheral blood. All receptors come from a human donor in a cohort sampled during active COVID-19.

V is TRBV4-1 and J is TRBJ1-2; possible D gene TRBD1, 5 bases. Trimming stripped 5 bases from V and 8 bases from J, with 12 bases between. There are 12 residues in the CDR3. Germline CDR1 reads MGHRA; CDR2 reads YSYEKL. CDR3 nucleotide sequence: TGCGCCAGCAGCGGGGGGGAGGGCGGCTACACCTTC. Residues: CASSGGEGGYTF.

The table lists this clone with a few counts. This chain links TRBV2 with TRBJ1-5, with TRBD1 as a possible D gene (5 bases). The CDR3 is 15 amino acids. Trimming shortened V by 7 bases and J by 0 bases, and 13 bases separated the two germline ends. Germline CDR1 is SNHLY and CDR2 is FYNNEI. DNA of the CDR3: TGTGCCAGCAATAAGGCGCAGGGTAGCAATCAGCCCCAGCATTTT. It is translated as CASNKAQGSNQPQHF.

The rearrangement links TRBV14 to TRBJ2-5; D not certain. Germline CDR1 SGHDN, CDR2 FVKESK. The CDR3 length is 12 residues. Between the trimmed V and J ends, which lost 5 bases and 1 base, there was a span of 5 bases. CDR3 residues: CASSRVQETQYF. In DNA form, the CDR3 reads TGTGCCAGCAGCAGAGTCCAAGAGACCCAGTACTTC. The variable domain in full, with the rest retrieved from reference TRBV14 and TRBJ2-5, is EAGVTQFPSHSVIEKGQTVTLRCDPISGHDNLYWYRRVMGKEIKFLLHFVKESKQDESGMPNNRFLAERTGGTYSTLKVQPAELEDSGVYFCASSRVQETQYFGPGTRLLVL.

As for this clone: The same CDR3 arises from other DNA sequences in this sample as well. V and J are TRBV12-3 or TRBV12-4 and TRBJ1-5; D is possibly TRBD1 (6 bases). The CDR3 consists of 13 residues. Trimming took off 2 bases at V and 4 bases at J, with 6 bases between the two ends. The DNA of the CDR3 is TGTGCCAGCAGTTTAACAGGGAATCAGCCCCAGCATTTT. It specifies CASSLTGNQPQHF.

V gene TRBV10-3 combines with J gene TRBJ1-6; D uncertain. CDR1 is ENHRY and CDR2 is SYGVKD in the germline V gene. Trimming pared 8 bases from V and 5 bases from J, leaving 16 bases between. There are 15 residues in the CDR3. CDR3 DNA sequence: TGTGCCATCGCCGAGAGGGCTCAGGATAATTCACCCCTCCACTTT. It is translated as CAIAERAQDNSPLHF.

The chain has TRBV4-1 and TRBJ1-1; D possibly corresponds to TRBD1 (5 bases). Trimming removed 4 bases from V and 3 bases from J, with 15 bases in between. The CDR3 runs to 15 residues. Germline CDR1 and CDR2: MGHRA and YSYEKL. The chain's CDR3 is CASSPGGGGYTEAFF. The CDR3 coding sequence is TGCGCCAGCAGCCCCGGCGGGGGGGGGTACACTGAAGCTTTCTTT.

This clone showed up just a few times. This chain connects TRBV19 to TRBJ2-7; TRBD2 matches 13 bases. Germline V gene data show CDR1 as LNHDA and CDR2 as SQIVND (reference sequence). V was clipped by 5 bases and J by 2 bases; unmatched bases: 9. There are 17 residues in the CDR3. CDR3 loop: CASSPLAGGPVTYEQYF. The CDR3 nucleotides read TGTGCCAGTAGTCCACTAGCGGGAGGGCCGGTAACCTACGAGCAGTACTTC.

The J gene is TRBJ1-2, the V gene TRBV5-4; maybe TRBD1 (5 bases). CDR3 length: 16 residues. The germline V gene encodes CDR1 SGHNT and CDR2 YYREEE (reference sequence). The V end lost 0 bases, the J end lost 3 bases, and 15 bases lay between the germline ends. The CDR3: CASSLVSRTRDYGYTF. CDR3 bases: TGTGCCAGCAGCTTGGTTTCCCGGACAAGAGACTATGGCTACACCTTC.

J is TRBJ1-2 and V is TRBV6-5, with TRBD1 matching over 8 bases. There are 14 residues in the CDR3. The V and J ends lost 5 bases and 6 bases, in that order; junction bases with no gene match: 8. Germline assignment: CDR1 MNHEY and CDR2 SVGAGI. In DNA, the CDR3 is TGTGCCAGCAGTACCGGGACAGGAGTACATGGCTACACCTTC. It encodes CASSTGTGVHGYTF.

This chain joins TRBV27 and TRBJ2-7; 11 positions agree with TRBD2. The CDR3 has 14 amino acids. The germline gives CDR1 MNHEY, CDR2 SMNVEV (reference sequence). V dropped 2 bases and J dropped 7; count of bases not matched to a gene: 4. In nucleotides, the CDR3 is TGTGCCAGCAGTTTAACCGGGACTAGCGGAGAGCAGTACTTC. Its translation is CASSLTGTSGEQYF.

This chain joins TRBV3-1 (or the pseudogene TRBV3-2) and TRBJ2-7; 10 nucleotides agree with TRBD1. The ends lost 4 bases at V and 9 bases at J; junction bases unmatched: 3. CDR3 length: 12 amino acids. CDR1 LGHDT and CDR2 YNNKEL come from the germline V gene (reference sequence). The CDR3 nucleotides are TGTGCCAGCAGCCCAGGACAGGGGGTGCAGTACTTC. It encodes CASSPGQGVQYF.

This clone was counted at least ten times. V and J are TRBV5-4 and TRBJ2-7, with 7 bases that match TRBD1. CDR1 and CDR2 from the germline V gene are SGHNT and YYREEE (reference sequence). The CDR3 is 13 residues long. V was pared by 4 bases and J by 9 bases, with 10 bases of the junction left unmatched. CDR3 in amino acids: CASSLPKRDRQYF. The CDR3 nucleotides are TGTGCCAGCAGCCTCCCCAAAAGGGACAGGCAGTACTTC.

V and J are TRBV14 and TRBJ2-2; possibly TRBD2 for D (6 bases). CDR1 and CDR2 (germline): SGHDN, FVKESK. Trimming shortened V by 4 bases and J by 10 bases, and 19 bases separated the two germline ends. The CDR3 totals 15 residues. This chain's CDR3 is CASSPGTARYEELFF. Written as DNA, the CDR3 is TGTGCCAGCAGCCCCGGGACTGCGCGTTACGAGGAGCTGTTTTTT.

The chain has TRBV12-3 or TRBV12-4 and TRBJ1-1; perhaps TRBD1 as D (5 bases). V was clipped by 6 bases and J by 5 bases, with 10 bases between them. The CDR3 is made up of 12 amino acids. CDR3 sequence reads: CASRWGGTEAFF. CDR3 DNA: TGTGCCAGCAGGTGGGGGGGGACTGAAGCTTTCTTT.

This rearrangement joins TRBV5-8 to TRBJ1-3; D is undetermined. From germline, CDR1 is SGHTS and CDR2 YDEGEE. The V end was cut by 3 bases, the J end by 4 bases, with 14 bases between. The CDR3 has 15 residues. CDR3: CASSSLRTVGNTIYF. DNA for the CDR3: TGTGCCAGCAGCTCCTTACGGACTGTAGGAAACACCATATATTTT. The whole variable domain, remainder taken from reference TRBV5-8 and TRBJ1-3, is EAGVTQSPTHLIKTRGQQATLRCSPISGHTSVYWYQQALGLGLQFLLWYDEGEERNRGNFPPRFSGRQFPNYSSELNVNALELEDSALYLCASSSLRTVGNTIYFGEGSWLTVV.

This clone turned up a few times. DNA of the CDR3: TGTGCCAGCAGTCACCGGGACAGGGGGCATCAGCCCCAGCATTTT. Encoded protein: CASSHRDRGHQPQHF. This chain uses TRBV28 with TRBJ1-5, with 12 bases fitting TRBD1. The CDR3 is 15 amino acids. The V gene's germline CDR1 is MDHEN and CDR2 SYDVKM. V was clipped by 5 bases and J by 5 bases; unmatched bases: 4.

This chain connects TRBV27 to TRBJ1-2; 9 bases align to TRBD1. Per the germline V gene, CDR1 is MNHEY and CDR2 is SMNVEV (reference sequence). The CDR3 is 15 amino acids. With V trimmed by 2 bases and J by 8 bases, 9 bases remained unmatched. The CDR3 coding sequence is TGTGCCAGCAGTTTAGGTGTAGGGACAGGGAACGGCTACACCTTC. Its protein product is CASSLGVGTGNGYTF.

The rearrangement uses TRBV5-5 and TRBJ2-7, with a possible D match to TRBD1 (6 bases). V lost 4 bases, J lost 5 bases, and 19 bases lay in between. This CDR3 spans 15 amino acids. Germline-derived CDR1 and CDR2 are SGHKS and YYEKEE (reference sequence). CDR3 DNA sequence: TGTGCCAGCAGCGGCAGTAGGGTCTCAGGGGACGAGCAGTACTTC. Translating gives CASSGSRVSGDEQYF.

CDR3 sequence: CASSDSSLGATDTQYF. The CDR3 region has the DNA TGTGCCAGCAGTGACTCGAGTTTAGGGGCCACAGATACGCAGTATTTT. This rearrangement joins TRBV6-4 to TRBJ2-3; TRBD1 might be the D (5 bases). V lost 0 bases to trimming and J lost 2 bases, with 12 bases between them. CDR3 size: 16 residues. Germline CDR1 is MRHNA and CDR2 is SNTAGT.

This chain's CDR3 is CASSYRVGPLHF. The CDR3 nucleotides read TGTGCCAGCAGCTACAGGGTTGGGCCCCTCCACTTT. The chain couples TRBV5-6 to TRBJ1-6; tentative D call: TRBD1 (6 bases). This CDR3 is built from 12 residues. Germline CDR1 SGHDT, CDR2 YYEEEE. The germline V and J ends were trimmed by 3 bases and 13 bases, with 11 bases remaining between them.

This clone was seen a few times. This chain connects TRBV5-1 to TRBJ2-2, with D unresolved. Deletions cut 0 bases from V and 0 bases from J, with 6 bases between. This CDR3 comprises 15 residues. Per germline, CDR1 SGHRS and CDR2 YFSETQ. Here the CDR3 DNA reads TGCGCCAGCAGCTTGGAAACTACGAACACCGGGGAGCTGTTTTTT. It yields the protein CASSLETTNTGELFF.

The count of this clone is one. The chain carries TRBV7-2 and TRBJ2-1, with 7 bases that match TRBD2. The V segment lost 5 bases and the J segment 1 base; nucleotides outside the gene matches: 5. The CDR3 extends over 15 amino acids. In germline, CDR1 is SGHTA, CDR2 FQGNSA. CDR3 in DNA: TGTGCCAGCAGCCCGGCTAGCGGTTCCTACAATGAGCAGTTCTTC. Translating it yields CASSPASGSYNEQFF.

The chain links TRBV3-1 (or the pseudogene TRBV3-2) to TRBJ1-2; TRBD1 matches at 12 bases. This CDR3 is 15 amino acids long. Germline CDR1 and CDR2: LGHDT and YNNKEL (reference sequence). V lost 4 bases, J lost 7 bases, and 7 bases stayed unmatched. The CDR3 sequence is CASSRGTGGLFGYTF. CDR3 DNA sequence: TGTGCCAGCAGCCGTGGGACAGGGGGCCTCTTTGGCTACACCTTC.

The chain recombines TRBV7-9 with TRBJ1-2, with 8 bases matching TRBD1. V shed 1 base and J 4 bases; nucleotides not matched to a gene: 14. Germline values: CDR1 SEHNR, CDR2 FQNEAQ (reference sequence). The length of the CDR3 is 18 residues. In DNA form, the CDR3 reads TGTGCCAGCAGCTTAGGGAGATGGCAGGGGGCGAGCGGCTATGGCTACACCTTC. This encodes CASSLGRWQGASGYGYTF.

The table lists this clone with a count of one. The CDR3 nucleotides read TGTGCCAGCAGCCAAGTTCGGCTAGCGGGAGGCAAGGCCCTGAGCTCCTACAATGAGCAGTTCTTC. Protein sequence: CASSQVRLAGGKALSSYNEQFF. V usage is TRBV14 and J usage is TRBJ2-1, with 11 nucleotides matching TRBD2. CDR3 length equals 22 residues. The germline V gene encodes CDR1 SGHDN and CDR2 FVKESK. Trimming cost V 1 base and J 0 bases; bases outside gene matches: 17.

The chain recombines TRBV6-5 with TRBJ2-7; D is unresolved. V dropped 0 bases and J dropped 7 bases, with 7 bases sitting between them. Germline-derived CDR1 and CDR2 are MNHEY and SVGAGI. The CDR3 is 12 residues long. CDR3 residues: CASSYSSREQYF. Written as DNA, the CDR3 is TGTGCCAGCAGTTACTCGAGCCGGGAGCAGTACTTC.

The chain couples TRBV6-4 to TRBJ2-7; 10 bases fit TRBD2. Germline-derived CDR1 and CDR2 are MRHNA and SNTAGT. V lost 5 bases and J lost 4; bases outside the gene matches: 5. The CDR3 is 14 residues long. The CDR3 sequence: CASSQAGGPYEQYF. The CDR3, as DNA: TGTGCCAGCAGTCAAGCGGGAGGGCCTTACGAGCAGTACTTC.

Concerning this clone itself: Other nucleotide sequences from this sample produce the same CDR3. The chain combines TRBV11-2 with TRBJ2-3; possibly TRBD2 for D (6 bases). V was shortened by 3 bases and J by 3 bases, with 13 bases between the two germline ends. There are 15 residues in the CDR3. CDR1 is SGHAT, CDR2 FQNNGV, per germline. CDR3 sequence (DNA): TGTGCCAGCAGCTTGCTGGGGGGAAGGACAGATACGCAGTATTTT. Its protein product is CASSLLGGRTDTQYF.

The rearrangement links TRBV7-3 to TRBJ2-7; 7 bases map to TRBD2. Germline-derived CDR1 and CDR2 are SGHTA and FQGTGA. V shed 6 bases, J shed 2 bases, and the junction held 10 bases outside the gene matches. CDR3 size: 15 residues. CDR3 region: CASSPTPSGTYEQYF. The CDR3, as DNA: TGTGCCAGCAGTCCGACCCCTAGCGGAACCTACGAGCAGTACTTC.